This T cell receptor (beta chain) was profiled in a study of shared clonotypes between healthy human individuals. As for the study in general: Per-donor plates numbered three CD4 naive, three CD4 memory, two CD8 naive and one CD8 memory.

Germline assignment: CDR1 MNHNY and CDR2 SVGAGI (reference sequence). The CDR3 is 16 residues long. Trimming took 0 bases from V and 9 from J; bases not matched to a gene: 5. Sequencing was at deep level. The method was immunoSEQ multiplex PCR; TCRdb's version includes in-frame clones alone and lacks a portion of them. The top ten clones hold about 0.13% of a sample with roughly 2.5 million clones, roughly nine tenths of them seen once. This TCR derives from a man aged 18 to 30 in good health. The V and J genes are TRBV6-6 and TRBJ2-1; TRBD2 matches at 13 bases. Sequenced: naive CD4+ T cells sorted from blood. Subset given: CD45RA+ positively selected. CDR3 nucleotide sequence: TGTGCCAGCAGTTACTCGACTAGCGGGAGGAGGAGTGAGCAGTTCTTC. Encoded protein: CASSYSTSGRRSEQFF.